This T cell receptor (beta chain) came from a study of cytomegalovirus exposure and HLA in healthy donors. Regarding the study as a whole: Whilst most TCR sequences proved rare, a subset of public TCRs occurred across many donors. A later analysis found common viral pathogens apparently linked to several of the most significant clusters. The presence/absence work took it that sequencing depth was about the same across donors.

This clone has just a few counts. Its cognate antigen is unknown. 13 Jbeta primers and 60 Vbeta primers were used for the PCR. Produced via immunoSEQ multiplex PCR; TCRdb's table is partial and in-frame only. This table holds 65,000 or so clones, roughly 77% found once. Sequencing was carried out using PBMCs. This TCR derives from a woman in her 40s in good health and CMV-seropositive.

CDR3 bases: TGTGCCTGGAATACTCAGGGTTCCTCTGAAGCTTTCTTT. Protein sequence: CAWNTQGSSEAFF. This chain joins TRBV30 and TRBJ1-1; tentative D call: TRBD1 (5 bases). CDR3 size: 13 residues. V was cut by 4 bases and J by 6 bases, with 15 bases left in between. CDR1 and CDR2 from the germline V gene are GTSNPN and SVGIG (reference sequence).